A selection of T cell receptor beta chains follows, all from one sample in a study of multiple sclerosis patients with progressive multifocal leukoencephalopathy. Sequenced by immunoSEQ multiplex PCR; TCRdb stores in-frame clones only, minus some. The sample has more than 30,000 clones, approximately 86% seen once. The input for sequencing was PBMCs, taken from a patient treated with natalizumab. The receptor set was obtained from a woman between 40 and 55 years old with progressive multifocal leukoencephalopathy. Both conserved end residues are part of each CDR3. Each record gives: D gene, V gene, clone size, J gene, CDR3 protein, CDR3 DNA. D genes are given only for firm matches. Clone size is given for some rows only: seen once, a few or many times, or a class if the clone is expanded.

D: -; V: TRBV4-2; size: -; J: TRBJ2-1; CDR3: CASSQQNEQFF; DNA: TGTGCCAGCAGCCAACAAAATGAGCAGTTCTTC
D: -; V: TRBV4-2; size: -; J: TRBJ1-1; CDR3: CASSQVWGDTEAFF; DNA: TGTGCCAGCAGCCAAGTGTGGGGTGACACTGAAGCTTTCTTT
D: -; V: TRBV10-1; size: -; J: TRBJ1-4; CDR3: CASSETSTRKLFF; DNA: TGCGCCAGCAGTGAAACCTCGACGCGAAAACTGTTTTTT
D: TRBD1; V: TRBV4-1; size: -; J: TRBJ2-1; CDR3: CASSQGTGDYNEQFF; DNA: TGCGCCAGCAGCCAAGGGACAGGCGATTACAATGAGCAGTTCTTC
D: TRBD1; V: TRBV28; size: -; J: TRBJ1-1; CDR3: CASSRDRVTEAFF; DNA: TGTGCCAGCAGTAGAGACAGGGTCACTGAAGCTTTCTTT
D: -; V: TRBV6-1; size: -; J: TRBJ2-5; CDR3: CASSVGETQYF; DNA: TGTGCCAGCAGTGTGGGCGAGACCCAGTACTTC
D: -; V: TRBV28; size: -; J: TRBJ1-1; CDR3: CASSYGGTEAFF; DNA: TGTGCCAGCAGTTATGGGGGCACTGAAGCTTTCTTT
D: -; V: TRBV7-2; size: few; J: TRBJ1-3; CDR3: CASSSSTGNTIYF; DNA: TGTGCCAGCAGCTCCTCGACTGGAAACACCATATATTTT
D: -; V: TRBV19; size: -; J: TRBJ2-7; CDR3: CASSMGPFNYEQYF; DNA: TGTGCCAGTAGTATGGGGCCGTTTAACTACGAGCAGTACTTC
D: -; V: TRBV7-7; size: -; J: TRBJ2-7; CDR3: CASSPGVSYEQYF; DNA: TGTGCTAGCAGTCCCGGGGTCTCCTACGAGCAGTACTTC
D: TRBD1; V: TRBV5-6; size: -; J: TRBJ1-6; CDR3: CASSHGQGKHNSPLHF; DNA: TGTGCCAGCAGCCACGGACAGGGGAAGCATAATTCACCCCTCCACTTT
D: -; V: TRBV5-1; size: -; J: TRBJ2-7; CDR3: CARVTRSYEQYF; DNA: TGCGCCAGGGTCACGCGTTCCTACGAGCAGTACTTC
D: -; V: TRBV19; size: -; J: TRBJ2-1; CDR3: CASSIEPPNEQFF; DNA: TGTGCCAGTAGTATAGAACCCCCCAATGAGCAGTTCTTC
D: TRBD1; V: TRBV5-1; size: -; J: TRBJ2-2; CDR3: CASRPDRGLTGELFF; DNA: TGCGCCAGCAGGCCCGACAGGGGGCTCACCGGGGAGCTGTTTTTT
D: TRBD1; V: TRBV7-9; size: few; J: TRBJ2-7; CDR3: CASSSLDREIYEQYF; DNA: TGTGCCAGCAGCTCTCTGGACAGGGAGATCTACGAGCAGTACTTC
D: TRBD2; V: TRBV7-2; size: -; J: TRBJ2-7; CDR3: CASSFRRRAGGGDEQYF; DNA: TGTGCCAGCAGCTTTAGGAGAAGAGCGGGAGGTGGGGACGAGCAGTACTTC
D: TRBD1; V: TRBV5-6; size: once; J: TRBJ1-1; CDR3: CASSSNRGLTEAFF; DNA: TGTGCCAGCAGCTCCAACAGGGGACTCACTGAAGCTTTCTTT
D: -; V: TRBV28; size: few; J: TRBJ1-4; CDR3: CASTPGGQGEKLFF; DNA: TGTGCCAGCACCCCGGGGGGGCAGGGAGAAAAACTGTTTTTT
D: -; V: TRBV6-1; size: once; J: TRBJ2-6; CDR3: CASSGGLTGVAGANVLTF; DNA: TGTGCCAGCAGTGGGGGACTAACAGGGGTTGCTGGGGCCAACGTCCTGACTTTC
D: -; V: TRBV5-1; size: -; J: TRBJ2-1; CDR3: CASSSEVSGGPYNEQFF; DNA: TGCGCCAGCAGCTCCGAAGTAAGCGGTGGGCCTTACAATGAGCAGTTCTTC
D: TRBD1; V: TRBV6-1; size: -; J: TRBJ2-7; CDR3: CASSEAGTGPYEQYF; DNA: TGTGCCAGCAGTGAAGCCGGGACAGGACCCTACGAGCAGTACTTC
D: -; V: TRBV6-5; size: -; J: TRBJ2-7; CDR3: CASSYSITAYEQYF; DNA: TGTGCCAGCAGTTACTCGATCACAGCCTACGAGCAGTACTTC
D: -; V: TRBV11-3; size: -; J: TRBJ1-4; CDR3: CASSSTSQAEKLFF; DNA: TGTGCCAGCAGCTCCACCTCGCAGGCTGAAAAACTGTTTTTT
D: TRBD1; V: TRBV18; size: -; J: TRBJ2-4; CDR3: CASSPTGDIQYF; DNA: TGTGCCAGCTCACCGACAGGGGACATTCAGTACTTC
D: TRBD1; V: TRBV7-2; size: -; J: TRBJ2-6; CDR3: CASSRNHGQGGSGANVLTF; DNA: TGTGCCAGCAGCCGAAACCATGGACAGGGTGGCTCTGGGGCCAACGTCCTGACTTTC
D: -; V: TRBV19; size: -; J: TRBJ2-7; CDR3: CASSAGLGATYEQYF; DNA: TGTGCCAGTAGTGCGGGCCTAGGGGCCACCTACGAGCAGTACTTC
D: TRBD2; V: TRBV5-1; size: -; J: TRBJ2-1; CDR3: CASSLAGLAGYNEQFF; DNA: TGCGCCAGCAGCTTGGCTGGACTAGCGGGCTACAATGAGCAGTTCTTC
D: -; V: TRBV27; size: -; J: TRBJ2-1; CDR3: CASTDRVYNEQFF; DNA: TGTGCCAGCACGGACCGAGTTTACAATGAGCAGTTCTTC
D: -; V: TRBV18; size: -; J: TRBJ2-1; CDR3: CASSPGQLVLSYNEQFF; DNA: TGTGCCAGCTCACCAGGACAGCTAGTCCTCTCCTACAATGAGCAGTTCTTC